These T cell receptor beta chains were read from a single sample in a study of blood T cell repertoires in COVID-19. Profiled with immunoSEQ multiplex PCR; TCRdb holds only in-frame clones, not every one. The table lists a few hundred thousand clones, 80% to 90% of them singletons. The material sequenced was PBMCs or T cells enriched from blood (not recorded which). All receptors derive from a man aged 25 to 45 who had recovered from COVID-19. The conserved cysteine and the conserved F or W are not part of the CDR3 here. Each record gives: V gene, J gene, CDR3 protein.

TRBV7-9	TRBJ1-1	ASSLREVAVNTEAF
TRBV11-3	TRBJ1-2	ASSLTTPGGYT
TRBV6-6	TRBJ1-4	ASSLYAGSLNEKLF
TRBV3-1/TRBV3-2	TRBJ1-2	ASSQARQQNYGYT
TRBV5-1	TRBJ1-1	ASSLDRLNTEAF
TRBV2	TRBJ1-4	ATLQRNEKLF
TRBV5-4	TRBJ2-1	ASSSQGLAAHNEQF
TRBV9	TRBJ2-2	ASSVDRATGELF
TRBV11-2	TRBJ1-4	ASSLAGKLF
TRBV7-8	TRBJ1-2	ASSPDRAAMGYT
TRBV10-3	TRBJ2-2	AISAAWGPGTGELF
TRBV5-6	TRBJ1-1	ASSLAGEVF
TRBV4-1	TRBJ1-2	ASSQVSGNNYGYT
TRBV6-4	TRBJ1-2	ARESDSPALRGYT
TRBV5-1	TRBJ1-1	ASSFEGTGVTEAF
TRBV29-1	TRBJ2-5	SVAQGHNPPFGYQETQY
TRBV4-3	TRBJ2-1	ASSQDILAGGPGDEQF
TRBV27	TRBJ1-1	ASRPISGEAF
TRBV2	TRBJ2-3	ASFTASGGITDTQY
TRBV9	TRBJ1-6	ASSVNNSPLH
TRBV6-5	TRBJ1-1	ASSSRTGEGTEAF
TRBV20-1	TRBJ1-4	SASNPGHDEKLF
TRBV6-4	TRBJ2-1	ASSDSPTGRIEQF
TRBV29-1	TRBJ2-1	SVEGGRTESSYNEQF
TRBV19	TRBJ2-2	ASSLRAAPNTGELF
TRBV6-5	TRBJ2-7	ASSWGGRDYEQY
TRBV13	TRBJ1-2	ASSARGSSDYGYT
TRBV18	TRBJ1-6	ASSSGQGGSPLH
TRBV6-6	TRBJ2-1	ASSYVGSYNEQF
TRBV2	TRBJ1-2	ASSALGQSMYGYT
TRBV2	TRBJ1-1	ASSEVQGRGNTEAF
TRBV28	TRBJ2-1	ASSLMEEWRDEQF
TRBV7-6	TRBJ1-1	ASSLTGVNTEAF
TRBV4-3	TRBJ1-4	ASSQDPPLTELF
TRBV4-2	TRBJ2-1	ASSQPNGASGARSYNEQF
TRBV4-1	TRBJ2-3	ASSQYGTGVTLSDTQY
TRBV3-1/TRBV3-2	TRBJ1-6	ASSLDSRAAYSPLH
TRBV5-8	TRBJ1-2	ASRGPGGNYGYT
TRBV7-2	TRBJ1-5	ASSLTTGPAGNQPQH
TRBV7-2	TRBJ2-7	ASSLASGGASREQY
TRBV29-1	TRBJ1-2	SGAGDDYGYT
TRBV30	TRBJ1-2	AWSGGGFYGYT
TRBV4-2	TRBJ1-6	ASSRGTDYNSPLH
TRBV3-1/TRBV3-2	TRBJ1-2	ASSQSDYGYT
TRBV11-2	TRBJ1-1	ASSLGRLVEAF
TRBV9	TRBJ2-5	ASSVAPQVNQETQY
TRBV2	TRBJ1-3	ASTGLDGNTIY
TRBV6-1	TRBJ2-7	ASSERLDGRARPYEQY
TRBV6-2/TRBV6-3	TRBJ2-2	ASSPNGELF
TRBV12-5	TRBJ1-5	ASGLVPLAENQPQH
TRBV5-5	TRBJ2-2	ASSSPFLRGQDNTGELF
TRBV19	TRBJ1-1	ASSQQGATEAF
TRBV28	TRBJ1-5	ASSLKGYQPQH
TRBV7-6	TRBJ2-5	ASSLEFLGAAEYQETQY
TRBV7-8	TRBJ1-5	ASSHAGRNHQPQH
TRBV30	TRBJ2-5	AWSRAPGQQETQY
TRBV6-1	TRBJ1-2	ASSERTGFGGYT
TRBV18	TRBJ2-2	ASSPPAAGSGELF
TRBV4-2	TRBJ1-1	ASSQPGQPWGEAF
TRBV2	TRBJ1-3	ASYLSPGQGPFSGNTIY